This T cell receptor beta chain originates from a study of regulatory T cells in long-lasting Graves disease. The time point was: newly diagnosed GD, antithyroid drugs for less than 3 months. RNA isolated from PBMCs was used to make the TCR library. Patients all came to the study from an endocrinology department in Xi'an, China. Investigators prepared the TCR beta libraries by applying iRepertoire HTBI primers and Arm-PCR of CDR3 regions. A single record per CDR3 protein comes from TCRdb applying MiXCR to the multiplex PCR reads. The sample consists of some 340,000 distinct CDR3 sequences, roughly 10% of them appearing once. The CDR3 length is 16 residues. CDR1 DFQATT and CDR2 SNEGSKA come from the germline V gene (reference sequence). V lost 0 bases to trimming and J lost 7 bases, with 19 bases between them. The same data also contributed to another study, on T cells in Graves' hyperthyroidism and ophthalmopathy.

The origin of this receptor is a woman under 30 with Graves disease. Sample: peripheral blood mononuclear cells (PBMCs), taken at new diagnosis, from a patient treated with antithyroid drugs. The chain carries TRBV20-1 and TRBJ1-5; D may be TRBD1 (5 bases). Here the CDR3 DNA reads TGCAGTGCTAGAGATCCTCGAAACAGGATTAAGCAGCCCCAGCATTTT. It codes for CSARDPRNRIKQPQHF.